This TCR beta chain was observed in a study of T cells in tuberculosis. Study-wide findings and caveats: Selection depended on which cryopreserved specimens were available.

About this clone: As yet, its antigen is unknown.

Profiling relied on immunoSEQ multiplex PCR, and the TCRdb table lists in-frame clones only, not all of them. The table records about 35,000 clones, over 85% of them present only once. Time point: new active TB diagnosis, blood taken before or within 7 days of starting treatment. The CDR3 is 14 amino acids. The V gene lost 5 bases and the J gene lost 3 bases, with 14 bases spanning the gap. The V gene's germline CDR1 is MDHEN and CDR2 SYDVKM. This receptor was obtained from an adult with tuberculosis. The rearrangement links TRBV28 to TRBJ2-7, with D hard to call. The starting material was PBMCs, obtained at tuberculosis diagnosis. This CDR3 is CASSTLSIHYEQYF. The DNA of the CDR3 is TGTGCCAGCAGTACCCTATCGATCCACTACGAGCAGTACTTC.